This TCR beta chain was sequenced for a study of blood T cell repertoires in COVID-19 (dated by TCRdb to about 2020). Turning to the overall study: Samples from collaborators originated in the United States, Italy and Spain and spanned both the acute and convalescent phases of COVID-19. The material from the prospective study consisted of cDNA or gDNA derived from T cells, B-cell-depleted T cells, or PBMCs. Subjects who had been exposed to COVID-19, were actively infected with it, or had recovered from it provided the deeply sampled blood TCRbeta repertoires that made up the dataset. The repertoires were released in a freely available public database intended as a resource for research on the immune response to SARS-CoV-2. The samples were drawn from two sources: the first 160 participants of the ongoing ImmuneRACE study, and 950 to 1,500 subjects contributed by 6 global collaborators. A de-identified subject ID, COVID-19 status, age in years and sex were almost always included in the sample metadata. HLA class I and class II types, where available, came from metadata supplied by the sample provider rather than from assay-based typing.

The immunoSEQ Assay, a bias-controlled multiplex PCR, was used to amplify TCRbeta CDR3 regions from genomic DNA. The study's own analysis went as follows. The number of nucleated cells in each sample was estimated from the amplification of reference gene primers within the assay. To quantify the absolute abundance of each unique TCRbeta CDR3 rearrangement, sequence reads were collapsed and filtered. For each sample, productive Simpson clonality was calculated as the square root of Simpson's diversity index across productive rearrangements. In TCRdb, the immuneACCESS table is reduced to in-frame sequences with V and J assigned. These tables do not hold every clone; where another copy was compared, an unresolved V gene accounts for under half, and the others remain unexplained. V, J and clone size are those of that table, while D and trimming were read from the DNA. The sample table contains approximately 240,000 clones; only one count was recorded for about nine tenths of them. The ten largest account for about 1.9% of the sample.

CDR1 and CDR2, per the germline V gene, are SGDLS and YYNGEE. The trim is 0 bases for V and 3 bases for J, with a gap of 4 bases between the germline ends. The CDR3, from cysteine to phenylalanine, totals 13 residues. Of all the DNA, just the CDR3 is kept, 39 bases in frame from base 1. What the authors observed across the whole study: How much clinical and demographic metadata was included differed by source and by participant, and the metadata was provided uncurated.

For this clone: What this receptor recognizes is not known. Within one base of it there is no much larger clone, and no base qualities were kept.

In the prospective study, participants were about 18 to 89 years old, resided in approximately 22 geographic areas of the United States, and were enrolled through a virtual design. To assign participants to cohorts, the prospective study relied on clinical history that participants themselves reported in a screening survey and a study questionnaire. For ImmuneRACE Cohort 3, a participant was defined as recovered based on two consecutive negative NP/OP PCR tests, clearance by a healthcare professional, or resolution of symptoms. In the prospective study, mobile phlebotomists collected whole blood, serum and a nasopharyngeal or oropharyngeal swab from each participant. Prospective study participants could optionally give additional blood draws and questionnaires over an approximately 2-month period. Before DNA extraction, blood samples from the prospective study were shipped at room temperature or frozen.

The material sequenced was PBMCs or T cells enriched from blood (not recorded which). The sequence derives from a woman under 30 who had recovered from COVID-19. The rearranged segments are TRBV9 and TRBJ2-1, with the D segment identity uncertain. DNA sequence: TGTGCCAGCAGCGTAGGACACTACAATGAGCAGTTCTTC. Its coded protein is CASSVGHYNEQFF.